Below, 28 T cell receptor beta chains from the same sample are listed, as sequenced in a study of cytomegalovirus exposure and HLA in healthy donors. Both 60 Vbeta primers and 13 Jbeta primers went into the PCR. Some clones are missing from TCRdb's copy, which holds only in-frame ones; the method was immunoSEQ multiplex PCR. The sample includes approximately 140,000 clones, 76% seen only once; the top ten take approximately 1.8%. The sample was PBMCs. Receptors originate from a man aged 35 to 55 in good health and CMV-seronegative.

The J gene is TRBJ1-6, the V gene TRBV28, with 7 bases that match TRBD1. This CDR3 is built from 15 residues. The V and J ends lost 4 bases and 7 bases, in that order; junction bases with no gene match: 7. Germline V gives CDR1 MDHEN, CDR2 SYDVKM. In DNA, the CDR3 is TGTGCCAGCAGTTATCAGGGACAGAGGAATTCACCCCTCCACTTT. Amino acid sequence: CASSYQGQRNSPLHF.

The V gene is TRBV27, the J gene TRBJ2-1, with 8 bases that match TRBD2. Germline V CDR1 and CDR2: MNHEY, SMNVEV (reference sequence). Trimming took 5 bases from V and 4 from J; bases not matched to a gene: 4. The CDR3 loop spans 14 amino acids. The DNA of the CDR3 is TGTGCCAGCAGTCTAGCTAGCGGGTACAATGAGCAGTTCTTC. This codes for CASSLASGYNEQFF.

This clone was seen only a few times. The V call is TRBV6-5, the J call TRBJ2-5; 9 bases align to TRBD2. The CDR3 runs to 15 residues. V shed 4 bases and J 5 bases; nucleotides not matched to a gene: 8. The germline V gene has CDR1 MNHEY and CDR2 SVGAGI. Written as DNA, the CDR3 is TGTGCCAGCAGTTGGCAACCGGCGGGGGGGGAGACCCAGTACTTC. Encoded protein: CASSWQPAGGETQYF.

The sample holds a few counts of this clone. The chain carries TRBV7-7 and TRBJ2-5; the D gene is possibly TRBD2 (5 bases). Looked up from germline, CDR1 is SSHAT and CDR2 is FNYEAQ (reference sequence). V was pared by 5 bases and J by 5 bases, with 12 bases between. The CDR3 covers 13 residues. The CDR3 region is CASSRGPRETQYF. For the CDR3, the DNA is TGTGCCAGCAGCCGCGGGCCGCGGGAGACCCAGTACTTC.

About this clone itself: An end of the junction does not agree with germline; a read error may underlie this. The rearrangement uses TRBV7-9 and TRBJ1-2; 7 bases are shared with TRBD1. This CDR3 is 16 amino acids long. Germline V CDR1 and CDR2: SEHNR, FQNEAQ (reference sequence). The CDR3 coding sequence is TGTGCCAGCAGCCGTCCCGGGACAGCCCCTAACTATGGCTACGCCTTC. The encoded protein is CASSRPGTAPNYGYAF.

This clone was observed once. The V gene is TRBV6-1, the J gene TRBJ2-1; maybe TRBD1 (6 bases). V was trimmed by 2 bases and J by 8 bases, leaving 13 bases between them. Germline CDR1 and CDR2: MNHNS and SASEGT. CDR3 length: 14 residues. The CDR3 DNA sequence: TGTGCCAGCAGTGAACTGGGGGCAATGCATGAGCAGTTCTTC. Translating gives CASSELGAMHEQFF.

V is TRBV18 and J is TRBJ2-7; 11 nucleotides line up with TRBD1. The length of the CDR3 is 16 residues. Germline values: CDR1 KGHSH, CDR2 LQKENI. The trim removed 2 bases at V and 3 bases at J, leaving 6 bases unmatched. This CDR3 reads CASSPSPGQGDYEQYF. In DNA, the CDR3 is TGTGCCAGCTCACCATCCCCGGGACAGGGGGACTACGAGCAGTACTTC. Supplemented by reference TRBV18 and TRBJ2-7, the full variable domain reads NAGVMQNPRHLVRRRGQEARLRCSPMKGHSHVYWYRQLPEEGLKFMVYLQKENIIDESGMPKERFSAEFPKEGPSILRIQQVVRGDSAAYFCASSPSPGQGDYEQYFGPGTRLTVT.

Turning to this clone: Other DNA sequences within the sample encode an identical CDR3. The J gene is TRBJ2-2, the V gene TRBV21-1; TRBD2, as called in the table, went unchecked against the DNA. TRBV21-1 is an annotated pseudogene. The CDR3 runs to 17 residues. DNA for the CDR3: TGTGCCAGCAGCCTCCAGAAGGCTAGCGGGGGGGGCGGGGAGCTGTTTTTC. Translation: CASSLQKASGGGGELFF.

In nucleotides, the CDR3 is TGCGCCAGCAGTGTATCTAAATACGAGCAGTACTTC. It encodes CASSVSKYEQYF. The V and J genes are TRBV10-2 and TRBJ2-7; D not resolved. Deletions cut 4 bases from V and 4 bases from J, with 8 bases between. The germline V gene encodes CDR1 WSHSY and CDR2 SAAADI. This CDR3 comprises 12 residues.

This clone showed up just a few times. The genes are TRBV27 and TRBJ2-3; 7 positions match TRBD2. The germline V gene encodes CDR1 MNHEY and CDR2 SMNVEV (reference sequence). The CDR3 covers 18 residues. The ends lost 6 bases at V and 6 bases at J; junction bases unmatched: 21. In nucleotides, the CDR3 is TGTGCCAGCAGCCTCCACGGATCCGCTACTAGCGTTACCGATACGCAGTATTTT. Translation: CASSLHGSATSVTDTQYF.

This clone was picked up a small number of times. V and J are TRBV7-9 and TRBJ1-2, with D perhaps matching TRBD1 (5 bases). Germline loops: CDR1 SEHNR, CDR2 FQNEAQ (reference sequence). V lost 5 bases and J lost 1, with 20 bases in between. CDR3 length: 17 amino acids. The CDR3 DNA reads TGTGCCAGCAGCCCCCGCGCAGGGACTACCCGTAACTATGGCTACACCTTC. Protein: CASSPRAGTTRNYGYTF.

This rearrangement joins TRBV10-3 to TRBJ2-1; 9 bases are a match to TRBD1. Germline V gene lookup returns CDR1 ENHRY and CDR2 SYGVKD. J gave up 4 bases and V 4 bases, and 5 bases lay outside the gene matches. This CDR3 comprises 15 residues. The CDR3 here is CAISGPGQGYNEQFF. CDR3 nucleotide sequence: TGTGCCATCAGTGGTCCGGGACAGGGATACAATGAGCAGTTCTTC.

V gene TRBV6-1 combines with J gene TRBJ2-5; TRBD1 agrees at 10 bases. The CDR3 runs to 15 residues. Germline V CDR1 and CDR2: MNHNS, SASEGT. Unmatched junction bases numbered 2, after V lost 2 bases and J lost 2 bases. The CDR3 region is CASSEMGQGQETQYF. The CDR3 nucleotides read TGTGCCAGCAGTGAAATGGGACAGGGGCAAGAGACCCAGTACTTC.

The chain is built from TRBV2 and TRBJ2-7, with TRBD2 as a possible D gene (5 bases). The V gene lost 0 bases and the J gene lost 6 bases, with 15 bases spanning the gap. CDR1 and CDR2 (germline): SNHLY, FYNNEI. This CDR3 spans 15 amino acids. The CDR3 nucleotides read TGTGCCAGCAGTGAAGCCCAGCTTGGGAGACCCGAGCAGTACTTC. This gives the protein CASSEAQLGRPEQYF.

The rearrangement joins TRBV7-3 to TRBJ2-7; TRBD2 matches 7 bases. V shed 5 bases, J shed 0 bases, and the junction held 7 bases outside the gene matches. The length of the CDR3 is 15 residues. The germline gives CDR1 SGHTA, CDR2 FQGTGA. DNA of the CDR3: TGTGCCAGCAGCCCAACGGGGGGAGGCTCCTACGAGCAGTACTTC. This codes for CASSPTGGGSYEQYF.

V is TRBV27 and J is TRBJ2-3; 7 positions agree with TRBD2. The junction had 20 bases not matched to a gene; V was cut back by 7 bases and J by 1 base. Germline CDR1 is MNHEY and CDR2 is SMNVEV (reference sequence). The CDR3 length is 19 residues. Here the CDR3 DNA reads TGTGCCAGCATGCCCGCGAGATGGGCCGGGAGGCAAGGCACAGATACGCAGTATTTT. Protein product: CASMPARWAGRQGTDTQYF.

The chain couples TRBV5-5 to TRBJ2-5; 7 bases are shared with TRBD2. This CDR3 region has 15 residues. Losses at the gene ends were 5 bases for V and 1 base for J; bases not matched to a gene: 8. The germline V gene has CDR1 SGHKS and CDR2 YYEKEE (reference sequence). CDR3 in amino acids: CASSFGPGGQETQYF. In DNA form, the CDR3 reads TGTGCCAGCAGTTTCGGACCGGGAGGCCAAGAGACCCAGTACTTC.

The chain joins TRBV6-1 to TRBJ1-6; maybe TRBD1 (5 bases). The V gene's germline CDR1 is MNHNS and CDR2 SASEGT. V lost 5 bases, J lost 5 bases, and 10 bases lay in between. The CDR3 has 14 residues. The CDR3 region is CASSYSGDNSPLHF. In DNA form, the CDR3 reads TGTGCCAGCAGTTATTCGGGGGATAATTCACCCCTCCACTTT.

The V and J genes are TRBV28 and TRBJ1-1; 9 bases are shared with TRBD1. This CDR3 spans 15 amino acids. Germline assignment: CDR1 MDHEN and CDR2 SYDVKM. J was trimmed by 4 bases and V by 5 bases; bases with no gene match: 8. CDR3 sequence reads: CASSASGTGSTEAFF. DNA for the CDR3: TGTGCCAGCAGTGCCTCCGGGACAGGGTCCACTGAAGCTTTCTTT. Complete variable domain (other parts from reference TRBV28 and TRBJ1-1): DVKVTQSSRYLVKRTGEKVFLECVQDMDHENMFWYRQDPGLGLRLIYFSYDVKMKEKGDIPEGYSVSREKKERFSLILESASTNQTSMYLCASSASGTGSTEAFFGQGTRLTVV.

This chain links TRBV7-6 with TRBJ2-1; D unresolved. The CDR3 runs to 12 residues. Trimming left V 0 bases short and J 8 bases short, with 5 bases between. The germline CDR1 and CDR2 sequences are SGHVS and FNYEAQ. The CDR3 DNA reads TGTGCCAGCAGCTTAGCTATCGATGAGCAGTTCTTC. Protein: CASSLAIDEQFF.

The chain links TRBV7-9 to TRBJ2-5; 8 bases agree with TRBD1. J lost 5 bases, V lost 4 bases, and 9 bases had no gene match. The germline gives CDR1 SEHNR, CDR2 FQNEAQ (reference sequence). The CDR3 is 15 amino acids. CDR3 loop: CASSSQTGVVETQYF. CDR3 in DNA: TGTGCCAGCAGCTCGCAGACAGGGGTGGTGGAGACCCAGTACTTC.

The rearrangement uses TRBV19 and TRBJ1-1; weak D call: TRBD1 (6 bases). The V gene lost 6 bases and the J gene lost 0 bases, with 20 bases spanning the gap. Germline values: CDR1 LNHDA, CDR2 SQIVND (reference sequence). The CDR3 sequence is 17 residues long. CDR3 protein: CASSPPGQVFMNTEAFF. The DNA of the CDR3 is TGTGCCAGTAGCCCTCCGGGACAAGTCTTCATGAACACTGAAGCTTTCTTT.

The rearrangement joins TRBV25-1 to TRBJ2-2; possibly TRBD2 for D (6 bases). This CDR3 is 13 amino acids long. Germline loops: CDR1 MGHDK, CDR2 SYGVNS. The ends were cut back, 8 bases at V and 1 base at J, with 8 bases in the middle. The CDR3 DNA follows: TGTGCCAGCTTGGGGGGGAACACCGGGGAGCTGTTTTTT. Protein: CASLGGNTGELFF.

This chain uses TRBV25-1 with TRBJ2-7, with 8 bases matching TRBD1. The V segment lost 6 bases and the J segment 3 bases; nucleotides outside the gene matches: 13. The V gene's germline CDR1 is MGHDK and CDR2 SYGVNS. The CDR3 sequence is 16 residues long. The CDR3 coding sequence is TGTGCCAGCAGGGGGTTCGCCGGACAGGGTCTCTACGAGCAGTACTTC. Translation gives CASRGFAGQGLYEQYF.

V usage is TRBV7-9 and J usage is TRBJ2-3, with D tentatively TRBD1 (6 bases). The V gene's germline CDR1 is SEHNR and CDR2 FQNEAQ (reference sequence). This CDR3 region has 16 residues. The V gene lost 5 bases and the J gene lost 8 bases, with 23 bases spanning the gap. CDR3 bases: TGTGCCAGCAGCATCCGGGACACTCCCCCTCCGGGTACGCAGTATTTT. Protein: CASSIRDTPPPGTQYF.

This chain joins TRBV4-1 and TRBJ1-4, with 7 bases that match TRBD1. The CDR3 runs 15 residues. V lost 9 bases and J lost 8; bases outside the gene matches: 15. Germline loops: CDR1 MGHRA, CDR2 YSYEKL. CDR3 residues: CASGTQGTVGEKLFF. The CDR3 region has the DNA TGCGCCAGTGGAACCCAGGGGACAGTGGGGGAAAAACTGTTTTTT.

The chain is built from TRBV27 and TRBJ2-7; no firm D call. The CDR3 runs to 12 residues. V lost 2 bases, J lost 0 bases, and 2 bases lay in between. Germline values: CDR1 MNHEY, CDR2 SMNVEV (reference sequence). DNA for the CDR3: TGTGCCAGCAGTTTACTCTCCTACGAGCAGTACTTC. Protein product: CASSLLSYEQYF.

For the CDR3, the DNA is TGCGCCAGCAGTGACTTTGTAGCGGACAGGAGGTTGGGGATGAACACTGAAGCTTTCTTT. It translates to CASSDFVADRRLGMNTEAFF. V and J are TRBV10-1 and TRBJ1-1; 7 bases match TRBD1. Germline V gene lookup returns CDR1 WNHNN and CDR2 SYGVQD (reference sequence). J gave up 0 bases and V 3 bases, and 19 bases lay outside the gene matches. The CDR3 loop spans 20 amino acids.